The present T cell receptor beta chain was sequenced within a study of Ad26.COV2.S vaccination and SARS-CoV-2 variants. Libraries were prepared by immunoSEQ multiplex PCR; TCRdb keeps only in-frame clonotypes and omits some of them. The sample yields hundreds of thousands of clones, more than 80% seen once. The treatment is: some 19 received Ad26.COV2.S at low or high dose, single or two shots; roughly five received placebo; per-sample allocation not given. Specimen acquisition occurred on day 63 following the initial vaccine or placebo injection. As its vector, the vaccine had Ad26, which expressed Wuhan-strain SARS-CoV-2 spike. V lost 2 bases and J lost 0, with 8 bases in between. Germline CDR1 SGHTA, CDR2 FQGNSA. This CDR3 is built from 16 residues.

The genes are TRBV7-2 and TRBJ2-6; the D is unclear. Here the sequenced sample was peripheral blood, taken in a trial of Ad26.COV2.S vaccine versus placebo. This receptor was obtained from a person aged 18-60 years who received the Ad26.COV2.S COVID-19 vaccine or a placebo. CDR3: CASSLQRNSGANVLTF. CDR3 DNA: TGTGCCAGCAGCTTACAGAGAAACTCTGGGGCCAACGTCCTGACTTTC. Filled out from reference TRBV7-2 and TRBJ2-6, the complete variable domain reads GAGVSQSPSNKVTEKGKDVELRCDPISGHTALYWYRQSLGQGLEFLIYFQGNSAPDKSGLPSDRFSAERTGGSVSTLTIQRTQQEDSAVYLCASSLQRNSGANVLTFGAGSRLTVL.